A single sample is the source of the 7 T cell receptor beta chains below, sequenced in a study of cytomegalovirus exposure and HLA in healthy donors (dated by TCRdb to about 2017). The library came from the immunoSEQ multiplex PCR assay. For the multiplex PCR, a mixture combining 60 forward primers for TCR Vbeta segments and 13 reverse primers for TCR Jbeta segments was used. What TCRdb holds here is the immuneACCESS table cut down to in-frame rearrangements. Part of the clones is not present; checked against another copy, under half of the missing clones reflect an unresolved V gene, and the others are unexplained. The sample records 120,000 or so clones, 76% of which are singletons. The ten largest clones add up to roughly 13% of the sample. Specimen: PBMCs. Receptors originate from a man under 40 in good health and CMV-seropositive.

V gene TRBV6-1 combines with J gene TRBJ2-7, with a possible D match to TRBD1 (6 bases). The CDR3 sequence is 11 residues long. CDR1 and CDR2 (germline): MNHNS, SASEGT. V shed 8 bases and J shed 3 bases, with 8 bases lying between them. The CDR3 DNA sequence: TGTGCCAGCGGGGACATCTACGAGCAGTACTTC. This codes for CASGDIYEQYF.

J is TRBJ2-1 and V is TRBV11-2, with D maybe TRBD2 (5 bases). The V end lost 7 bases, the J end lost 10 bases, and 29 bases lay between the germline ends. The germline V gene encodes CDR1 SGHAT and CDR2 FQNNGV. The length of the CDR3 is 17 residues. This CDR3 reads CASNPPGSDPLGREQFF. DNA for the CDR3: TGTGCCAGCAATCCCCCGGGAAGCGATCCGTTGGGGAGAGAGCAGTTCTTC.

The chain couples TRBV5-1 to TRBJ1-4, with 7 positions matching TRBD1. The CDR3 spans 15 residues. With 4 bases clipped from V and 4 bases from J, the junction kept 7 bases outside the gene matches. Germline CDR1 reads SGHRS; CDR2 reads YFSETQ. The CDR3 loop is CASSLSGTVNEKLFF. The CDR3 region has the DNA TGCGCCAGCAGCCTATCCGGGACAGTTAATGAAAAACTGTTTTTT.

In nucleotides, the CDR3 is TGTGCCAGCAGTGACCGGGACAGGGCCTATGGCTACACCTTC. This gives the protein CASSDRDRAYGYTF. The rearrangement uses TRBV25-1 and TRBJ1-2; 9 bases match TRBD1. The length of the CDR3 is 14 residues. Per the germline V gene, CDR1 is MGHDK and CDR2 is SYGVNS. V shed 3 bases, J shed 4 bases, and the junction held 3 bases outside the gene matches.

This rearrangement joins TRBV4-3 to TRBJ2-6; 8 bases are shared with TRBD1. Trimming took 4 bases from V and 0 from J; bases not matched to a gene: 2. CDR1 and CDR2 (germline): LGHNA, YSLEER. The CDR3 is 16 amino acids. This CDR3 reads CASSRQGISGANVLTF. The CDR3 bases are TGCGCCAGCAGCCGACAGGGGATCTCTGGGGCCAACGTCCTGACTTTC.

CDR3 loop: CSVWDRGIGTEAFF. DNA for the CDR3: TGCAGCGTGTGGGACAGAGGGATCGGCACTGAAGCTTTCTTT. The J gene is TRBJ1-1, the V gene TRBV29-1; 7 nucleotides line up with TRBD1. This CDR3 is 14 amino acids long. Germline V gene sequence: CDR1 SQVTM, CDR2 ANQGSEA. After removal of 6 bases from V and 4 bases from J, the junction contained 11 bases not matched to a gene. The full variable domain, rest sourced from reference TRBV29-1 and TRBJ1-1, is SAVISQKPSRDICQRGTSLTIQCQVDSQVTMMFWYRQQPGQSLTLIATANQGSEATYESGFVIDKFPISRPNLTFSTLTVSNMSPEDSSIYLCSVWDRGIGTEAFFGQGTRLTVV.

This rearrangement joins TRBV6-5 to TRBJ2-5; 9 bases are shared with TRBD1. CDR3 length equals 15 residues. Germline trimming cut 4 bases from V and 11 bases from J; bases unmatched to any gene: 14. The germline V gene has CDR1 MNHEY and CDR2 SVGAGI. CDR3 DNA sequence: TGTGCCAGCAGTTTTACTACAGGGGGCTCAGGGGAGCAGTACTTC. It specifies CASSFTTGGSGEQYF.